A selection of T cell receptor beta chains follows, all from one sample in a study of T cell changes during pregnancy in multiple sclerosis. Data came from immunoSEQ multiplex PCR; TCRdb stores just in-frame clones and leaves some out. The sample contains about 110,000 clones, 85% to 95% of which appear only once. The starting material was peripheral blood, obtained in the third trimester of pregnancy. The receptors derive from a female donor in good health, enrolled as a control in a pregnancy study. Both conserved end residues are part of each CDR3. Fields, in order: clone size, V gene, J gene, CDR3 protein. The size entry is marked missing in some rows and otherwise reads once, few, many or a size class.

>.|TRBV11-2|TRBJ1-2
CASSPIRDRGYGYTF
>.|TRBV7-2|TRBJ1-2
CASSLSRINDGYTF
>once|TRBV19|TRBJ2-7
CASSIQGAYEQYF
>.|TRBV6-5|TRBJ1-2
CASLNPYGGDYGYTF
>.|TRBV5-4|TRBJ1-2
CASGQGLDYGYTF
>.|TRBV5-1|TRBJ1-3
CASSSGQGALNTIYF
>.|TRBV15|TRBJ2-2
CATQGNTGELFF
>.|TRBV27|TRBJ2-5
CASSFRGQTETQYF
>once|TRBV6-5|TRBJ1-3
CASSYAGSSGNTIYF
>.|TRBV27|TRBJ2-3
CASSHRDYTDTQYF
>.|TRBV19|TRBJ1-3
CASAGSGNTIYF
>.|TRBV27|TRBJ1-1
CASSLYGSPTEAFF
>.|TRBV20-1|TRBJ1-1
CSARNSEAFF
>.|TRBV7-9|TRBJ2-1
CASSLWGIAGYNEQFF
>.|TRBV2|TRBJ1-1
CASSVSTGYTTEAFF
>once|TRBV19|TRBJ1-5
CASSIPGDQPQHF
>.|TRBV6-5|TRBJ1-6
CASSYSPTRGNSPLHF
>.|TRBV4-2|TRBJ2-7
CASSQEGTGSYEQYF
>.|TRBV27|TRBJ2-7
CATQVGGNEQYF
>.|TRBV19|TRBJ1-2
CASRGQSNYGYTF
>.|TRBV30|TRBJ1-2
CAWSPTAYGYTF
>.|TRBV12-5|TRBJ2-5
CASGPGHPSWTQYF
>.|TRBV27|TRBJ1-1
CASSAIRGRTEAFF
>.|TRBV6-5|TRBJ2-5
CASSYGTGYGETQYF
>.|TRBV27|TRBJ1-2
CASSLRGAYQGYTF
>.|TRBV4-1|TRBJ2-7
CASSQARTGDEQYF
>.|TRBV9|TRBJ1-4
CASTGVEDEKLFF
>.|TRBV2|TRBJ1-5
CASRGQVNQPQHF
>once|TRBV4-3|TRBJ1-4
CASSQEGTGGHEKLFF
>.|TRBV5-1|TRBJ2-3
CASSLGTAGPGDTQYF
>.|TRBV7-3|TRBJ1-3
CASSFTGGASGNTIYF
>.|TRBV19|TRBJ2-1
CASRTSGSYNEQFF
>.|TRBV5-1|TRBJ2-2
CASSPSGTGRLDTGELFF
>.|TRBV4-1|TRBJ2-1
CASVGEVSYNEQFF
>.|TRBV19|TRBJ1-5
CASSRRNSYSNQPQHF
>.|TRBV2|TRBJ1-1
CASLEGERTEAFF
>.|TRBV5-1|TRBJ2-5
CASSPGQALPTQETQYF
>.|TRBV6-6|TRBJ2-3
CASSSTIAGDTDTQYF
>once|TRBV14|TRBJ2-3
CASSQILGRGGTDTQYF
>.|TRBV9|TRBJ2-1
CASRRASGGADEQFF
>.|TRBV6-1|TRBJ2-3
CASSDGWSGDTQYF